This TCR beta chain was recorded in a study of T cells after yellow fever vaccination. Germline V gene sequence: CDR1 MRHNA, CDR2 SNTAGT. The CDR3 is 19 amino acids. V trimming: 3 bases; J trimming: 4 bases; junction bases outside the gene matches: 19. This clonotype has only a few counts. TCRdb ran MiXCR on the 5' RACE reads and lists one entry per CDR3 protein. The table includes about 200,000 distinct CDR3 sequences, 3% to 4% detected once. The chain recombines TRBV6-4 with TRBJ2-7; 9 nucleotides line up with TRBD1. Sequenced material: CD4+ T cells sorted from PBMCs, taken 10 days after the yellow fever booster vaccination. This TCR was sampled from a man aged 18 to 29 who received the YFV17D yellow fever vaccine. CDR3: CASSDPRDRAPSRRYEQYV. In DNA form, the CDR3 reads TGTGCCAGCAGTGATCCCCGGGACAGGGCCCCCTCTCGCCGATACGAGCAGTACGTC.